A single sample gave rise to the 7 T cell receptor beta chains below, sequenced in a study of blood T cells in healthy people across ages (dated by TCRdb to between 2014 and 2016). Libraries were made using 5' RACE. The sequencing machine was an Illumina HiSeq 2500. The second PCR ran for roughly 7 to 11 cycles and used a J-beta primer mix along with a sample-barcoded 5' primer. TCRdb took the public reads, trimmed them with fastp at Q25, ran MiXCR for clone calling and kept in-frame beta chains. Each CDR3 protein appears once, grouped with its most common genes and DNA. The sample contains about 630,000 distinct CDR3 sequences, over 20% of them found a single time. The top ten hold roughly 3.6% of the sample. The sequenced material came from blood. The receptors derive from a man between 65 and 85 years old in good health.

The chain links TRBV7-9 to TRBJ1-4, with D possibly TRBD1 on 6 matching bases. Trimming took off 5 bases at V and 7 bases at J, with 17 bases between the two ends. CDR3 length: 15 amino acids. Germline CDR1 is SEHNR and CDR2 is FQNEAQ (reference sequence). CDR3 in amino acids: CASSPNGGLGEKLFF. For the CDR3, the DNA is TGTGCCAGCAGCCCTAATGGGGGGCTCGGTGAAAAACTGTTTTTT.

This clonotype appeared a few times. This chain connects TRBV24-1 to TRBJ2-7; weak D call: TRBD2 (5 bases). The germline V gene encodes CDR1 KGHDR and CDR2 SFDVKD. CDR3 length equals 13 residues. The ends were cut back, 2 bases at V and 3 bases at J, with 7 bases in the middle. CDR3 protein: CATSDSGNYEQYF. CDR3 nucleotides: TGTGCCACCAGTGATTCCGGGAACTACGAGCAGTACTTC.

The chain has TRBV5-1 and TRBJ2-5; TRBD2 might be the D (6 bases). Germline-derived CDR1 and CDR2 are SGHRS and YFSETQ. V was pared by 0 bases and J by 4 bases, with 13 bases between. This CDR3 comprises 15 residues. CDR3 region: CASSLAGSRGETQYF. The CDR3 nucleotides are TGCGCCAGCAGCTTGGCCGGGAGTAGGGGAGAGACCCAGTACTTC.

This sequence joins TRBV6-2 or TRBV6-3 and TRBJ2-1; TRBD1 aligns across 12 bases. J lost 4 bases, V lost 5 bases, and 3 bases had no gene match. Germline CDR1 MNHEY, CDR2 SVGEGT. The CDR3 length is 15 residues. CDR3 residues: CASSKGQGAYNEQFF. DNA of the CDR3: TGTGCCAGCAGTAAGGGACAGGGGGCTTACAATGAGCAGTTCTTC.

V is TRBV5-4 and J is TRBJ2-2, with 13 bases that match TRBD2. The germline V gene has CDR1 SGHNT and CDR2 YYREEE (reference sequence). V shed 5 bases, J shed 7 bases, and the junction held 8 bases outside the gene matches. This CDR3 comprises 16 residues. The CDR3 loop reads CASRKLAGGTDGELFF. Here the CDR3 DNA reads TGTGCCAGCAGGAAACTAGCGGGAGGGACGGACGGGGAGCTGTTTTTT.

This chain connects TRBV27 to TRBJ2-7; D is perhaps TRBD1 or TRBD2 (5 bases each). V was clipped by 6 bases and J by 0 bases, with 15 bases between them. Germline lookup yields CDR1 MNHEY and CDR2 SMNVEV (reference sequence). This CDR3 comprises 15 residues. CDR3 DNA: TGTGCCAGCAGCTCCGGGACGTCGAGCTCCTACGAGCAGTACTTC. It yields the protein CASSSGTSSSYEQYF.

This clonotype was seen a handful of times. The rearrangement joins TRBV14 to TRBJ1-3; D may be TRBD1 (5 bases). This CDR3 has 14 residues. Trimming removed 2 bases from V and 2 bases from J, with 7 bases in between. Germline V gives CDR1 SGHDN, CDR2 FVKESK. CDR3 nucleotides: TGTGCCAGCAGCCAATTAGGGGCTGGAAACACCATATATTTT. Translated: CASSQLGAGNTIYF.